This is a list of T cell receptor beta chains from one sample in a study of CD8 T cells in ankylosing spondylitis. MiXCR, run by TCRdb on the 5' RACE reads, gives a single entry per CDR3 protein. The sample has some 200,000 distinct CDR3 sequences, 9.5% to 15% seen once. Sequenced sample: blood, either unsorted or a sorted T cell fraction (not recorded which). The source of these receptors is a male donor with ankylosing spondylitis or in good health (not recorded which). The CDR3 runs from the conserved cysteine through the conserved F or W. Fields, in order: J gene, D gene, clone size, V gene, CDR3 protein, CDR3 DNA. A D gene is named only where the DNA matches it firmly. The listing skips clone size in some rows; elsewhere it reads once, few, many or a size class.

TRBJ2-7	-	-	TRBV2	CASSGSQGAETSGPLYEQYF	TGTGCCAGCAGTGGATCACAGGGGGCAGAGACTAGCGGGCCGCTTTACGAGCAGTACTTC
TRBJ2-3	TRBD2	-	TRBV9	CASSATRTSGISDTQYF	TGTGCCAGCAGCGCGACAAGGACTAGCGGGATCTCAGATACGCAGTATTTT
TRBJ1-2	TRBD1	few	TRBV27	CASYRTGDGYTF	TGTGCCAGTTACCGGACAGGGGATGGCTACACCTTC
TRBJ2-7	-	many	TRBV27	CASSLSSGIYEQYF	TGTGCCAGCAGTTTATCTAGCGGAATATACGAGCAGTACTTC
TRBJ1-4	TRBD1	-	TRBV5-1	CASSKGQENEKLFF	TGCGCCAGCAGCAAGGGACAGGAGAATGAAAAACTGTTTTTT
TRBJ2-5	TRBD2	-	TRBV4-1	CASSQGAGGDQETQYF	TGCGCCAGCAGCCAAGGAGCCGGGGGGGACCAAGAGACCCAGTACTTC
TRBJ2-3	-	-	TRBV2	CASSGDSGADTQYF	TGTGCCAGCAGCGGGGACTCCGGGGCAGATACGCAGTATTTT
TRBJ2-7	-	few	TRBV12-3/TRBV12-4	CASSFQARQADRQYF	TGTGCCAGCAGTTTCCAAGCCAGACAGGCCGATCGGCAGTACTTC
TRBJ1-1	TRBD1	few	TRBV7-9	CASSTGTGEAFF	TGTGCCAGCAGTACCGGGACAGGTGAAGCTTTCTTT
TRBJ1-5	-	-	TRBV4-1	CASSQVGGQPQHF	TGCGCCAGCAGCCAAGTGGGGGGGCAGCCCCAGCATTTT
TRBJ1-2	-	-	TRBV20-1	CSARGGYYGYTF	TGCAGTGCCCGAGGGGGGTACTATGGCTACACCTTC
TRBJ2-1	-	-	TRBV14	CASSQVPGVYGEQFF	TGTGCCAGCAGCCAAGTCCCGGGAGTCTACGGTGAGCAGTTCTTC
TRBJ1-5	-	few	TRBV7-9	CASSLDLNQPQHF	TGTGCCAGCAGCTTAGACCTCAATCAGCCCCAGCATTTT
TRBJ2-7	-	-	TRBV7-9	CASSYGTDTYEQYF	TGTGCCAGCAGCTACGGGACGGATACCTACGAGCAGTACTTC
TRBJ2-3	-	many	TRBV14	CASSQEPTDTQYF	TGTGCCAGCAGCCAAGAACCCACAGATACGCAGTATTTT
TRBJ2-2	-	-	TRBV7-7	CAISFTTGNTGELFF	TGTGCCATCAGCTTCACGACAGGGAACACCGGGGAGCTGTTTTTT
TRBJ2-3	-	medium-sized	TRBV20-1	CSAISTGESTDTQYF	TGCAGTGCTATCAGTACCGGGGAGAGCACAGATACGCAGTATTTT
TRBJ2-1	TRBD2	-	TRBV11-2	CASSRQSGSLYNEQFF	TGTGCCAGCAGCAGACAGAGCGGGAGCCTTTACAATGAGCAGTTCTTC
TRBJ2-5	TRBD1	many	TRBV4-1	CASSQDRAGGLETQYF	TGCGCCAGCAGCCAAGATCGCGCAGGGGGTTTGGAGACCCAGTACTTC
TRBJ2-5	-	-	TRBV7-2	CASSLSGWVGPGETQYF	TGTGCCAGCAGCTTAAGTGGGTGGGTGGGGCCAGGAGAGACCCAGTACTTC
TRBJ2-7	-	few	TRBV4-1	CASSQDRVVGSGEQYF	TGCGCCAGCAGCCAAGATAGGGTCGTCGGTTCGGGGGAGCAGTACTTC
TRBJ2-7	TRBD2	many	TRBV2	CASSTQAGSGNEQYF	TGTGCCAGCAGTACCCAAGCGGGGTCAGGGAACGAGCAGTACTTC
TRBJ2-2	TRBD2	-	TRBV4-1	CASSLEPGLAANTGELFF	TGCGCCAGCAGCCTGGAACCGGGACTAGCAGCGAACACCGGGGAGCTGTTTTTT
TRBJ2-1	-	many	TRBV4-2	CASSQDPQIYNEQFF	TGTGCCAGCAGCCAAGATCCCCAGATATACAATGAGCAGTTCTTC
TRBJ2-7	-	-	TRBV14	CASSQEDLFYEQYF	TGTGCCAGCAGCCAAGAAGACCTCTTCTACGAGCAGTACTTC
TRBJ2-2	-	few	TRBV14	CASSQVTVNTGELFF	TGTGCCAGCAGCCAGGTGACAGTGAACACCGGGGAGCTGTTTTTT
TRBJ2-2	-	few	TRBV5-1	CASSLPGEGATTGELFF	TGCGCCAGCAGCTTGCCCGGGGAGGGGGCGACCACCGGGGAGCTGTTTTTT
TRBJ2-2	-	-	TRBV27	CASSLLGNTGELFF	TGTGCCAGCAGTTTACTGGGAAATACCGGGGAGCTGTTTTTT
TRBJ2-3	TRBD2	-	TRBV5-1	CASSAVPGLADTDTQYF	TGCGCCAGCAGCGCCGTCCCGGGACTAGCGGACACAGATACGCAGTATTTT
TRBJ2-3	-	few	TRBV18	CASSPKQTGDTQYF	TGTGCCAGCTCACCCAAGCAGACGGGAGATACGCAGTATTTT
TRBJ1-1	-	-	TRBV27	CASITNTEAFF	TGTGCCAGCATCACGAACACTGAAGCTTTCTTT
TRBJ1-4	-	-	TRBV12-3/TRBV12-4	CASSSGHPEEKLFF	TGTGCCAGCAGCTCGGGACACCCAGAAGAAAAACTGTTTTTT
TRBJ2-1	-	-	TRBV7-2	CASSSGGTHSYNEQFF	TGTGCCAGCAGTTCGGGCGGAACCCACTCCTACAATGAGCAGTTCTTC
TRBJ2-7	-	few	TRBV4-1	CASSQQVIGSYEQYF	TGCGCCAGCAGCCAACAAGTGATAGGTTCCTACGAGCAGTACTTC
TRBJ2-7	TRBD1	many	TRBV4-1	CASSQGTGNYEQYF	TGCGCCAGCAGCCAAGGGACAGGGAACTACGAGCAGTACTTC
TRBJ1-1	-	-	TRBV27	CASRGRAGVNTEAFF	TGTGCCAGCAGAGGACGCGCAGGGGTAAACACTGAAGCTTTCTTT
TRBJ1-2	-	few	TRBV3-1	CASRADFEGGYTF	TGTGCCAGCAGGGCCGACTTCGAGGGTGGCTACACCTTC
TRBJ2-7	-	many	TRBV3-1	CASSQDHGGGGQDYEQYF	TGTGCCAGCAGCCAAGATCACGGAGGTGGGGGACAAGACTACGAGCAGTACTTC
TRBJ2-3	-	few	TRBV4-1	CASSQDGGGPRHRTDTQYF	TGCGCCAGCAGCCAAGATGGGGGGGGCCCTCGTCATCGCACAGATACGCAGTATTTT
TRBJ1-2	-	-	TRBV6-5	CASSYEGTYDYTF	TGTGCCAGCAGTTACGAGGGAACCTATGACTACACCTTC
TRBJ1-4	-	few	TRBV4-1	CASSLRRVEGEKLFF	TGCGCCAGCAGCCTCAGAAGGGTGGAAGGGGAAAAACTGTTTTTT
TRBJ2-1	-	-	TRBV28	CASSYPLLEQFF	TGTGCCAGCAGTTATCCACTCCTCGAGCAGTTCTTC
TRBJ1-1	-	many	TRBV12-3/TRBV12-4	CASSLGDGGRLF	TGTGCCAGCAGTTTGGGGGATGGTGGGAGGCTCTTT